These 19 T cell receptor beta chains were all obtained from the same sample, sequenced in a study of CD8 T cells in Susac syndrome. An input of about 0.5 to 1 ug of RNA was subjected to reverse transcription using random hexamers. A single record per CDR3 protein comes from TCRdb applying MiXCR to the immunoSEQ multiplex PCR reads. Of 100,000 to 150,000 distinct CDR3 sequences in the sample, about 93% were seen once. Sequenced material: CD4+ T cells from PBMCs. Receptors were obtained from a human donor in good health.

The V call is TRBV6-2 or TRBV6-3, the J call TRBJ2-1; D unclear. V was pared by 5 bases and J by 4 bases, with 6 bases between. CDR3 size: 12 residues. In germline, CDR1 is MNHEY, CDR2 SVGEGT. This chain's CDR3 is CASSDVYNEQFF. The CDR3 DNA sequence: TGTGCCAGCAGTGATGTTTACAATGAGCAGTTCTTC.

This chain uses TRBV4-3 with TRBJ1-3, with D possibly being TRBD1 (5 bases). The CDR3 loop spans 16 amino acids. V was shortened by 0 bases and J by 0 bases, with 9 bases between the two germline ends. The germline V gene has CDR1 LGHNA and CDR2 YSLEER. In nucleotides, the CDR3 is TGCGCCAGCAGCCAAGATCTTAGGGGCTCTGGAAACACCATATATTTT. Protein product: CASSQDLRGSGNTIYF.

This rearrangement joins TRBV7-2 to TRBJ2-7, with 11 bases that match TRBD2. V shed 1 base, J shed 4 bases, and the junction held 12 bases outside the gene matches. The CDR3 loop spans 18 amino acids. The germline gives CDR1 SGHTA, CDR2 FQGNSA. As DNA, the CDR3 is TGTGCCAGCAGCTTAGTGAGAGTAGCGGGAGGGCCTTGGTACGAGCAGTACTTC. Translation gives CASSLVRVAGGPWYEQYF. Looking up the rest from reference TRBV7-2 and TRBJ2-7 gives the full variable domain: GAGVSQSPSNKVTEKGKDVELRCDPISGHTALYWYRQSLGQGLEFLIYFQGNSAPDKSGLPSDRFSAERTGGSVSTLTIQRTQQEDSAVYLCASSLVRVAGGPWYEQYFGPGTRLTVT.

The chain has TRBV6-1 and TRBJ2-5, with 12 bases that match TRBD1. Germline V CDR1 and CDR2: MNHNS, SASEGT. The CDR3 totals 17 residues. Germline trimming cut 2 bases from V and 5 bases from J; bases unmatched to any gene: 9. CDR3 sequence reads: CASSEPRDRGPFETQYF. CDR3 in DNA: TGTGCCAGCAGTGAACCCCGGGACAGGGGGCCGTTTGAGACCCAGTACTTC.

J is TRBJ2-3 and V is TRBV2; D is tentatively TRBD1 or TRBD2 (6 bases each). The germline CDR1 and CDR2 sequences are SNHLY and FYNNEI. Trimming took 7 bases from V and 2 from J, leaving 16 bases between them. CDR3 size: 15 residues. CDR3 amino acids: CASTGVSGITDTQYF. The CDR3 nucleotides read TGTGCCAGCACAGGGGTTAGCGGCATCACAGATACGCAGTATTTT.

CDR3 bases: TGTGCCAGCAGAGGGGGACAGGGGGCTACAGATACGCAGTATTTT. Its translation is CASRGGQGATDTQYF. The chain has TRBV5-4 and TRBJ2-3; 12 bases fit TRBD1. There are 15 residues in the CDR3. With 5 bases clipped from V and 3 bases from J, the junction kept 4 bases outside the gene matches. Germline V gene data show CDR1 as SGHNT and CDR2 as YYREEE (reference sequence).

This chain's CDR3 is CASSSGSGANVLTF. CDR3 DNA sequence: TGTGCCAGCAGTTCCGGCTCTGGGGCCAACGTCCTGACTTTC. The chain has TRBV12-3 or TRBV12-4 and TRBJ2-6, with D unclear. V was shortened by 4 bases and J by 0 bases, with 4 bases between the two germline ends. This CDR3 is built from 14 residues.

The CDR3 nucleotides read TGTGCCAGCAGTTCTACTAGCGGGATTATGGACGAGCAGTACTTC. It specifies CASSSTSGIMDEQYF. The J gene is TRBJ2-7, the V gene TRBV27, with 10 bases aligning to TRBD2. Unmatched junction bases numbered 8, after V lost 4 bases and J lost 5 bases. CDR1 and CDR2 (germline): MNHEY, SMNVEV (reference sequence). The CDR3 spans 15 residues.

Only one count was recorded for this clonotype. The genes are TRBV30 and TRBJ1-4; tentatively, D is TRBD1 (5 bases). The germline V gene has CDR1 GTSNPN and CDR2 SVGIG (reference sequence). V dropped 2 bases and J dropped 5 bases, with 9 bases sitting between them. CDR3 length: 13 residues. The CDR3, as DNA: TGTGCCTGGAGTAGGGCAGGGAATGAAAAACTGTTTTTT. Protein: CAWSRAGNEKLFF. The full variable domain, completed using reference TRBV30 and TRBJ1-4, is SQTIHQWPATLVQPVGSPLSLECTVEGTSNPNLYWYRQAAGRGLQLLFYSVGIGQISSEVPQNLSASRPQDRQFILSSKKLLLSDSGFYLCAWSRAGNEKLFFGSGTQLSVL.

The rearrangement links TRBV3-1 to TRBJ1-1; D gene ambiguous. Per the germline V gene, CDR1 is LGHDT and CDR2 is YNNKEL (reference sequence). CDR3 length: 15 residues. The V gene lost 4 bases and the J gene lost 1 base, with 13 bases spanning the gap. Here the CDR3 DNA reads TGTGCCAGCAGCCCGGCGGGGATGAAGAACACTGAAGCTTTCTTT. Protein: CASSPAGMKNTEAFF.

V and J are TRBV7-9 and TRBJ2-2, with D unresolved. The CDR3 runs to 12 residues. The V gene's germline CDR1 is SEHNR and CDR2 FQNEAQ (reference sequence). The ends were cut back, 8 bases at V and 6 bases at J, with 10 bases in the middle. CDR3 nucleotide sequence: TGTGCCAGCGGGTTAAGGGCCGGGGAGCTGTTTTTT. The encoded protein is CASGLRAGELFF.

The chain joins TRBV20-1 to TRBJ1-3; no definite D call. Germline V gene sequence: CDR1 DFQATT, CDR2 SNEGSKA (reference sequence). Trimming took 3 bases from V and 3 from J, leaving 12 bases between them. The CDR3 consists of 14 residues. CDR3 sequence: CSASVRRGGNTIYF. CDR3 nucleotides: TGCAGTGCTAGCGTTCGCCGTGGTGGAAACACCATATATTTT.

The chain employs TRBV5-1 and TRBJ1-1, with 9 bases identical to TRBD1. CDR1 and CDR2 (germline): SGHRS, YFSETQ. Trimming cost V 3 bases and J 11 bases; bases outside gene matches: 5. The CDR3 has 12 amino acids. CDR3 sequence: CASSSGTGYAFF. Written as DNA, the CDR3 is TGCGCCAGCAGCTCCGGGACAGGGTATGCTTTCTTT.

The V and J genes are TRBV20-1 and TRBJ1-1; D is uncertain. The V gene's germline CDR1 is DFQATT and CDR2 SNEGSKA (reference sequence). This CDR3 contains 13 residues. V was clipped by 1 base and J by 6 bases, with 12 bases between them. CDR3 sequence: CSARAPGIAEAFF. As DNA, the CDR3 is TGCAGTGCTAGAGCGCCCGGGATAGCTGAAGCTTTCTTT.

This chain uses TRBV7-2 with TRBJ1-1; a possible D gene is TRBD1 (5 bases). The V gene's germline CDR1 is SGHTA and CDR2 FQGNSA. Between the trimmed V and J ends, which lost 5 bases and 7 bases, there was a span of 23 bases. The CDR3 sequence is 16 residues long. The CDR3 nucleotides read TGTGCCAGCAGCCAGGGAGCAGGACCTGACGGGAGTGAAGCTTTCTTT. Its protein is CASSQGAGPDGSEAFF.

The CDR3 region has the DNA TGTGCCAGCAGTCCCGGGGCGAGCACTGAAGCTTTCTTT. Translating gives CASSPGASTEAFF. V and J are TRBV6-5 and TRBJ1-1; D perhaps matches TRBD1 (5 bases). Trimming shortened V by 5 bases and J by 4 bases, and 11 bases separated the two germline ends. This CDR3 spans 13 amino acids. From germline, CDR1 is MNHEY and CDR2 SVGAGI.

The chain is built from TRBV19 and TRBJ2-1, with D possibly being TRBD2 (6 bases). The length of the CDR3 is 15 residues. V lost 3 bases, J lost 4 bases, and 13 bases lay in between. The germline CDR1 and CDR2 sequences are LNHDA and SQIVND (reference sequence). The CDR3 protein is CASSIEAGSYNEQFF. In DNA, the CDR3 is TGTGCCAGTAGTATTGAGGCGGGATCGTACAATGAGCAGTTCTTC.

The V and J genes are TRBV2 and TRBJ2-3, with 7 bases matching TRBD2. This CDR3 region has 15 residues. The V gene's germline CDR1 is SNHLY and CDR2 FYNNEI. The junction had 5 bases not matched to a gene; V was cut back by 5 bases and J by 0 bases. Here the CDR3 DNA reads TGTGCCAGCAGTACTAGCGATCCTAGCACAGATACGCAGTATTTT. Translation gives CASSTSDPSTDTQYF.

CDR3 DNA: TGCGCCAGCAGCCAACTTGCGGGAGCCCTCGCCGGGGAGCTGTTTTTT. Its translation: CASSQLAGALAGELFF. The chain carries TRBV4-3 and TRBJ2-2, with 7 bases identical to TRBD2. Germline assignment: CDR1 LGHNA and CDR2 YSLEER. The CDR3 covers 16 residues. The junction had 9 bases not matched to a gene; V was cut back by 2 bases and J by 6 bases.